Listed below are T cell receptor beta chains from one sample, sequenced in a study of OX40 agonist ivuxolimab in advanced cancers. Here immunoSEQ multiplex PCR was the method, and the copy in TCRdb shows in-frame clones only, minus some. This table holds 70,000 to 95,000 clones, roughly 87% found once. Source: CD4+ or CD8+ T cells sorted from blood, taken in a trial of the OX40 agonist ivuxolimab. The receptors come from an adult with an advanced solid tumor such as melanoma, head and neck, liver or kidney cancer. Both conserved end residues are part of each CDR3. The D gene is left open where the match is weak.

D,V,CDR3
NA,TRBV29-1,CSVGGDFYEQYF
NA,TRBV10-3,CATSPSAGTDTQYF
NA,TRBV27,CASSLGRASNYGYTF
TRBD1,TRBV5-6,CASSLPGTGSEKLFF
NA,TRBV6-5,CASSHEGREKLFF
NA,TRBV10-2,CASSDPQSEQYF
NA,TRBV5-1,CASSLSGYNSPLHF
TRBD1,TRBV13,CASSSSQMTGTYEQYF
NA,TRBV9,CASSVGGSF
NA,TRBV11-3,CASSLGGRDTEAFF
NA,TRBV6-6,CASSDPIEEKLFF
NA,TRBV30,CASTESTDTQYF
NA,TRBV29-1,CSVGISASQPQHF
TRBD1,TRBV27,CASSKGTGGLLGGLYNEQFF
TRBD2,TRBV4-2,CASSRNLAGGLEKSHTQYF
TRBD2,TRBV2,CASSRGLAGWGQETQYF
NA,TRBV18,CASSGKQNTEAFF
TRBD1,TRBV7-2,CASSRWTGRGELFF
TRBD1,TRBV28,CASSLRGQGNNEQFF
NA,TRBV5-1,CASSLRGGDIQYF
TRBD1,TRBV29-1,CSVAKQGLGANEKLFF
TRBD2,TRBV28,CASSFPGTSGPEQYF
TRBD1,TRBV28,CASRPGGAGYGYTF
NA,TRBV7-6,CASSSRRNTGELFF
NA,TRBV5-6,CASSLEEYGYTF
TRBD1,TRBV28,CASSSSGQGSYGYTF
TRBD1,TRBV30,CAWSGTGTFYEQYF
NA,TRBV10-3,CAISEKVRMNTEAFF
NA,TRBV5-4,CASSFGGASTDTQYF
TRBD2,TRBV7-2,CASSSPARGAYPDTQYF
TRBD1,TRBV6-6,CASSYIVQGAKTQYF
NA,TRBV5-1,CASSLANYGYTF
NA,TRBV28,CASREGGTEAFF
TRBD1,TRBV28,CASSLLIPRDREENTEAFF
NA,TRBV5-1,CASSLGAVTTGLYEQYF
TRBD2,TRBV2,CAGAPSGGRREQFF
NA,TRBV30,CAWSVRGPGHSNQPQHF
NA,TRBV6-1,CASSEAAANTAYEQYF
TRBD1,TRBV30,CAWSVLGGDYNEQFF
TRBD1,TRBV28,CASSLLAGGNTEAFF
NA,TRBV6-5,CASSYPQRHEQYF
NA,TRBV2,CASSEARGPGWDIQYF
NA,TRBV7-6,CASSFKGSSYNEQFF
NA,TRBV6-4,CASSDSPVGEKLFF
NA,TRBV28,CASGFSPLHF
TRBD1,TRBV5-1,CASSLDGQGAFTEAFF
TRBD1,TRBV5-4,CASSEGQAAGNTIYF
TRBD2,TRBV5-1,CASSLTRGSTDTQYF